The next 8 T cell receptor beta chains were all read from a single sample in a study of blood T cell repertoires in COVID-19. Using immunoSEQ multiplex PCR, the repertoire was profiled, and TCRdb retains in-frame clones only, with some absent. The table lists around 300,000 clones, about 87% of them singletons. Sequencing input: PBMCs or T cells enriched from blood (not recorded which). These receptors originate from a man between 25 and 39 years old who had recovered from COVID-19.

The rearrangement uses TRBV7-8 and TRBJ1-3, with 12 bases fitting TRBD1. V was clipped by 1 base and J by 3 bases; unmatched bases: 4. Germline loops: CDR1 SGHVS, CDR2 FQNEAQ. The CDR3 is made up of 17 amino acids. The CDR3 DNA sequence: TGTGCCAGCAGCTTAGGGGGGACAGGGGGCATTGGAAACACCATATATTTT. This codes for CASSLGGTGGIGNTIYF.

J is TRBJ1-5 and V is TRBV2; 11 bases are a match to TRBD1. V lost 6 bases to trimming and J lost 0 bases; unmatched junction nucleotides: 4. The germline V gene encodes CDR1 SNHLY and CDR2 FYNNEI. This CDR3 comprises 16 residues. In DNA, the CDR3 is TGTGCCAGCAGAGGGACAGGGGGGTCTAGCAATCAGCCCCAGCATTTT. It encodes CASRGTGGSSNQPQHF.

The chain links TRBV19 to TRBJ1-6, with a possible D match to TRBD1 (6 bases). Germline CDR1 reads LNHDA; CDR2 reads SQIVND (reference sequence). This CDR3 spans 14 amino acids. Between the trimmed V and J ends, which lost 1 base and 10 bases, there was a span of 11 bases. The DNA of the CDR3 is TGTGCCAGTAGTATAGGGGGACATCACTCACCCCTCCACTTT. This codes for CASSIGGHHSPLHF.

The CDR3 protein is CASSANGYEQYF. DNA for the CDR3: TGTGCCAGCAGTGCCAACGGCTACGAGCAGTACTTC. The chain combines TRBV2 with TRBJ2-7; D unclear. CDR1 and CDR2 (germline): SNHLY, FYNNEI. CDR3 length: 12 residues. Between the trimmed V and J ends, which lost 4 bases and 3 bases, there was a span of 7 bases. Full variable domain (missing parts from reference TRBV2 and TRBJ2-7): EPEVTQTPSHQVTQMGQEVILRCVPISNHLYFYWYRQILGQKVEFLVSFYNNEISEKSEIFDDQFSVERPDGSNFTLKIRSTKLEDSAMYFCASSANGYEQYFGPGTRLTVT.

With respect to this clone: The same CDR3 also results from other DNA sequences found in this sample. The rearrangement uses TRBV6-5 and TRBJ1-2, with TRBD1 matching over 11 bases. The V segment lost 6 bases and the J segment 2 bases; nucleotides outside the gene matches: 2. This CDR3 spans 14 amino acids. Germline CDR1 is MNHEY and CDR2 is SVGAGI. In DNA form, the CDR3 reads TGTGCCAGCAGGAGGGACAGGGGGAACTATGGCTACACCTTC. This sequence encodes CASRRDRGNYGYTF.

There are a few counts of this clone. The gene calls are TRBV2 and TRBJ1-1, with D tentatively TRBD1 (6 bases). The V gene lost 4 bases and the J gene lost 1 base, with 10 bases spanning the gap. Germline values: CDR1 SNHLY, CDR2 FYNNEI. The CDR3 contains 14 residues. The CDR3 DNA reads TGTGCCAGCAGTGGGGGAGGGGGGAACACTGAAGCTTTCTTT. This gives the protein CASSGGGGNTEAFF.

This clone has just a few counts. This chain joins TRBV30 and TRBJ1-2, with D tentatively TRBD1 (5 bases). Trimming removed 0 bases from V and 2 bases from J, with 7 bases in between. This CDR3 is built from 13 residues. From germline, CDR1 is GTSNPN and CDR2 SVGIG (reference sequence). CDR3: CAWSVQANYGYTF. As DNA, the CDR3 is TGTGCCTGGAGTGTACAGGCCAACTATGGCTACACCTTC.

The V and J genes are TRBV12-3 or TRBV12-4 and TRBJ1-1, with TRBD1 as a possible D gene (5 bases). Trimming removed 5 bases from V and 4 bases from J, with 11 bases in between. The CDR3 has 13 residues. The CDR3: CASSRQGGTEAFF. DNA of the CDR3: TGTGCCAGCAGTCGTCAGGGTGGCACTGAAGCTTTCTTT.